The T cell receptor (beta chain) under discussion was sequenced for a study of T cells after yellow fever vaccination. At the level of the study: With SMART-Seq v4 Ultra Low Input, the fractions containing low cell numbers were prepared. Study-wide results and limits: Relatively few clonotypes were ones that appeared in both CD4 and CD8 compartments. Most primary-vaccination clones recurred post-booster (about 96% CD4, just over 85% CD8).

The CDR3 spans 14 residues. Germline CDR1 and CDR2: SGHVS and FNYEAQ. The trim removed 2 bases at V and 6 bases at J, leaving 5 bases unmatched. In its sample, this clonotype was seen many times. Its matching antigen is unknown. The authors made TCR cDNA by 5'RACE template switching, adding a universal primer site and UMIs. TCRdb re-called the 5' RACE reads through MiXCR, storing one row per CDR3 protein. The sample includes roughly 50,000 distinct CDR3 sequences, approximately 7% of them seen just once. The chain links TRBV7-6 to TRBJ1-2; 8 nucleotides line up with TRBD1. This sample comprised CD8+ T cells sorted from PBMCs, obtained roughly 14 days after the first yellow fever vaccination. The source of this sequence is a man younger than 30 who received the YFV17D yellow fever vaccine. The CDR3: CASSLQGAKDGYTF. In DNA, the CDR3 is TGTGCCAGCAGCTTACAGGGGGCGAAGGATGGCTACACCTTC. The full variable domain, completed using reference TRBV7-6 and TRBJ1-2, is GAGVSQSPRYKVTKRGQDVALRCDPISGHVSLYWYRQALGQGPEFLTYFNYEAQQDKSGLPNDRFSAERPEGSISTLTIQRTEQRDSAMYRCASSLQGAKDGYTFGSGTRLTVV.